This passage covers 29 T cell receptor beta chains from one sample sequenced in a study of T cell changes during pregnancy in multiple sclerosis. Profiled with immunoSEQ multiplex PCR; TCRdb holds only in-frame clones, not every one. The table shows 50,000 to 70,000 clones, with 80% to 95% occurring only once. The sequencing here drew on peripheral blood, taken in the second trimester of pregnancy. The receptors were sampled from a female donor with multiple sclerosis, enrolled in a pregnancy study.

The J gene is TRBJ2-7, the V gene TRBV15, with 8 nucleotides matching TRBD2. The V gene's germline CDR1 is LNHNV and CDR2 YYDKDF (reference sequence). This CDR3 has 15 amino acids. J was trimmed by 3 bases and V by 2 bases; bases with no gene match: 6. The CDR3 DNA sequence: TGTGCCACCAGCAGATTAGCGGGACCTGACTACGAGCAGTACTTC. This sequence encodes CATSRLAGPDYEQYF.

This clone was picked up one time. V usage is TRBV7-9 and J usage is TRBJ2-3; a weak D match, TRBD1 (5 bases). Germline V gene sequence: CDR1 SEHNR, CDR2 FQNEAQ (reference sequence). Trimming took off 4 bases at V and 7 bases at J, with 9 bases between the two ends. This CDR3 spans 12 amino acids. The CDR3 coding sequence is TGTGCCAGCAGCTCTCAGGGATATACGCAGTATTTT. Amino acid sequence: CASSSQGYTQYF.

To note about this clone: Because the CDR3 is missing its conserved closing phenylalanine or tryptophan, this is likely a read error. CDR3 amino acids: CASSLVASGLGEQYS. In nucleotides, the CDR3 is TGCGCCAGCAGCTTGGTGGCTAGCGGGCTTGGGGAGCAGTACTCC. The rearrangement links TRBV5-1 to TRBJ2-7, with TRBD2 identical over 8 bases. The CDR3 has 15 residues. Looked up from germline, CDR1 is SGHRS and CDR2 is YFSETQ. V dropped 0 bases and J dropped 7; count of bases not matched to a gene: 9.

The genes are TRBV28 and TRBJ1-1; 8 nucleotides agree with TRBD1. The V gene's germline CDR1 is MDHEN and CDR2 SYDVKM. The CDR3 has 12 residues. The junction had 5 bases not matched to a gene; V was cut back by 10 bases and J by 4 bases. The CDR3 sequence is CAITGGSTEAFF. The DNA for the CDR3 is TGTGCCATCACAGGGGGATCCACTGAAGCTTTCTTT.

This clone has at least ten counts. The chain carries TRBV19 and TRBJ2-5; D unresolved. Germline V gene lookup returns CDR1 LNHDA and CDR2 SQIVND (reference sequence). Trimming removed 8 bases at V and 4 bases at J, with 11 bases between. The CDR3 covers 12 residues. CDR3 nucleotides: TGTGCCAGTCGACAAGCTGGAGAGACCCAGTACTTC. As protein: CASRQAGETQYF. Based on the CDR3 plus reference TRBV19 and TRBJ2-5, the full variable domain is DGGITQSPKYLFRKEGQNVTLSCEQNLNHDAMYWYRQDPGQGLRLIYYSQIVNDFQKGDIAEGYSVSREKKESFPLTVTSAQKNPTAFYLCASRQAGETQYFGPGTRLLVL.

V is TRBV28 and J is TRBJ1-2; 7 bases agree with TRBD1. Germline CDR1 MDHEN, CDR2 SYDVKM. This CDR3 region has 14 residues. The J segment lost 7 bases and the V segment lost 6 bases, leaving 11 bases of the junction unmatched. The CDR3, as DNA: TGTGCCAGCAGCCCCCACCAGGGGGAGCCTGGCTACACCTTC. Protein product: CASSPHQGEPGYTF.

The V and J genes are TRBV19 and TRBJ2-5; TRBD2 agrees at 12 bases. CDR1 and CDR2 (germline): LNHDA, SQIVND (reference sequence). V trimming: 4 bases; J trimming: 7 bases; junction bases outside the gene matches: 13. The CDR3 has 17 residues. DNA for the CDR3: TGTGCCAGTAGTAACCGACTAGCGGGAGTGCAGATCGGGACCCAGTACTTC. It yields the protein CASSNRLAGVQIGTQYF.

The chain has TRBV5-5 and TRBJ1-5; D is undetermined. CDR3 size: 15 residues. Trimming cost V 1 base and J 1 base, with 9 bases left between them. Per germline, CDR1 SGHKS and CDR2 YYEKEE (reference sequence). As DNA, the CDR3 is TGTGCCAGCAGCTTGACAGATCCAAGCAATCAGCCCCAGCATTTT. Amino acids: CASSLTDPSNQPQHF.

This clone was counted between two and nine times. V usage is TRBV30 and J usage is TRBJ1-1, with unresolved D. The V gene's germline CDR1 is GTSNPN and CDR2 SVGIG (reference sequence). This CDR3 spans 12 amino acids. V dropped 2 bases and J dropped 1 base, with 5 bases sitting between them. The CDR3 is CAWSHTNTEAFF. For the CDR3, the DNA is TGTGCCTGGAGTCACACGAACACTGAAGCTTTCTTT.

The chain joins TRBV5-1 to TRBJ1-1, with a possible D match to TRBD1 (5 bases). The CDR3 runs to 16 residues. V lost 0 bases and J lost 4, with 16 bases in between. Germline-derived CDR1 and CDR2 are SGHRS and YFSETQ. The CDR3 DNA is TGCGCCAGCAGCTTGGGTTTGTTAGGGGCGTTCACTGAAGCTTTCTTT. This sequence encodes CASSLGLLGAFTEAFF.

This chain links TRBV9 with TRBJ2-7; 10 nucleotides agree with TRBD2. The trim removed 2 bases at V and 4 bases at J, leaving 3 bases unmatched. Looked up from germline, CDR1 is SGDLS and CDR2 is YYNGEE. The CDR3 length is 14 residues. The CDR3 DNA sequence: TGTGCCAGCAGCGTCGGGACTAGCGATTACGAGCAGTACTTC. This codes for CASSVGTSDYEQYF.

The chain's CDR3 is CASSISTGPGTEAFF. Here the CDR3 DNA reads TGTGCCAGCAGTATTTCGACAGGGCCGGGGACTGAAGCTTTCTTT. The chain is built from TRBV28 and TRBJ1-1; 7 nucleotides align to TRBD1. The CDR3 has 15 residues. Germline V lookup: CDR1 MDHEN, CDR2 SYDVKM. V lost 5 bases and J lost 5; bases outside the gene matches: 11.

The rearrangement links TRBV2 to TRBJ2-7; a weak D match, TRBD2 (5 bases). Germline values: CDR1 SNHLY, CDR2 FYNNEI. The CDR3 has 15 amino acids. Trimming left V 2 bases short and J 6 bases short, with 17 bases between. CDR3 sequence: CASSESSGKRGEQYF. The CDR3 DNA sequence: TGTGCCAGCAGTGAATCGAGTGGGAAACGGGGCGAGCAGTACTTC.

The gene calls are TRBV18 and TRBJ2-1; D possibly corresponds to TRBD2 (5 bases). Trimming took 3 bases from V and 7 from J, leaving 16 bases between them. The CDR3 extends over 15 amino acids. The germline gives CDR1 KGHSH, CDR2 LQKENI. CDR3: CASSPLAPEGNEQFF. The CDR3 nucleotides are TGTGCCAGCTCACCTCTAGCTCCCGAGGGAAATGAGCAGTTCTTC.

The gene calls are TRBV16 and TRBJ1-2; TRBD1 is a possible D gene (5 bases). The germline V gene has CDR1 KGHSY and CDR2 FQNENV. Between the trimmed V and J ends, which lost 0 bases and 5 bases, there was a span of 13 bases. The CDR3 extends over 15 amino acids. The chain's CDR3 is CASSQSPGQIYGYTF. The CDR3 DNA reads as TGTGCCAGCAGCCAATCCCCAGGGCAAATATATGGCTACACCTTC. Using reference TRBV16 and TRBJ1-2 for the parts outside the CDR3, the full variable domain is GEEVAQTPKHLVRGEGQKAKLYCAPIKGHSYVFWYQQVLKNEFKFLISFQNENVFDETGMPKERFSAKCLPNSPCSLEIQATKLEDSAVYFCASSQSPGQIYGYTFGSGTRLTVV.

The CDR3 region is CAWTRGRAYNEQFF. CDR3 in DNA: TGTGCCTGGACCCGCGGGAGGGCGTACAATGAGCAGTTCTTC. The chain has TRBV30 and TRBJ2-1, with 9 bases lining up with TRBD2. The CDR3 length is 14 residues. The trim removed 4 bases at V and 4 bases at J, leaving 5 bases unmatched. Per germline, CDR1 GTSNPN and CDR2 SVGIG (reference sequence).

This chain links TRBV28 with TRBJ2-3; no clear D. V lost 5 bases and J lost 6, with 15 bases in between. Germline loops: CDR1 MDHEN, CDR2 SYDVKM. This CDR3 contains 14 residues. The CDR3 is CASSPLNPLDTQYF. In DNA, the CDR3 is TGTGCCAGCAGTCCACTGAACCCGTTGGATACGCAGTATTTT.

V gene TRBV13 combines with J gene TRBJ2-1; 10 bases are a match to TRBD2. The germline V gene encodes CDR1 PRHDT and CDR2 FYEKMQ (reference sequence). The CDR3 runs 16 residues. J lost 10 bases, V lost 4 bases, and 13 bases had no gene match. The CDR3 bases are TGTGCCAGCAGCTCTCAAGCGGGAGGGCCCTCAAAGGAGCAGTTCTTC. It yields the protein CASSSQAGGPSKEQFF.

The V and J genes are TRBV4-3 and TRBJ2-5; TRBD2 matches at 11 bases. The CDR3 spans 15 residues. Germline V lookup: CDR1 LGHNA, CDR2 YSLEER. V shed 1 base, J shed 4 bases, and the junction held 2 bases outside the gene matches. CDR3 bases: TGCGCCAGCAGCCAAGGCCTAGCGGGAGGAGAGACCCAGTACTTC. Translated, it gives CASSQGLAGGETQYF.

The CDR3 region has the DNA TGCGCCAGCAGCTGGGACAGGACCTATAAGCTCTATGGCTACACCTTC. Protein: CASSWDRTYKLYGYTF. This chain links TRBV5-1 with TRBJ1-2, with 8 bases aligning to TRBD1. The V gene's germline CDR1 is SGHRS and CDR2 YFSETQ. The length of the CDR3 is 16 residues. The J segment lost 4 bases and the V segment lost 3 bases, leaving 11 bases of the junction unmatched.

The CDR3 DNA sequence: TGTGCCAGCAGCTTAGGGGGAAAAGGAAACACCATATATTTT. Protein product: CASSLGGKGNTIYF. This chain connects TRBV5-6 to TRBJ1-3, with D perhaps TRBD1 (6 bases). This CDR3 has 14 residues. CDR1 SGHDT and CDR2 YYEEEE come from the germline V gene. V dropped 2 bases and J dropped 4 bases, with 10 bases sitting between them.

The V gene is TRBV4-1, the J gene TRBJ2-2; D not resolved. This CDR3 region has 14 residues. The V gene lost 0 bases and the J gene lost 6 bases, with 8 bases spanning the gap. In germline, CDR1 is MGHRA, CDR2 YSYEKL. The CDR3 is CASSQENSAGELFF. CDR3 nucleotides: TGCGCCAGCAGCCAAGAAAACTCGGCCGGGGAGCTGTTTTTT.

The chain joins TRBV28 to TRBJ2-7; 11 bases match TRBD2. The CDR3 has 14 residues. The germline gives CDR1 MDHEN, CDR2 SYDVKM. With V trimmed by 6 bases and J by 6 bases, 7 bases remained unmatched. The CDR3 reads CASRTGTSGLEQYF. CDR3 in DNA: TGTGCCAGCAGAACCGGGACTAGCGGTCTCGAGCAGTACTTC.

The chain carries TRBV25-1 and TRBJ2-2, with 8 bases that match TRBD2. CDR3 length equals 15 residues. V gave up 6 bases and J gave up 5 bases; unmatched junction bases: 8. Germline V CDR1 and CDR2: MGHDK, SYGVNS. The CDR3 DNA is TGTGCCAGCAGCCCCCGGGAGGGGGGGACCGGGGAGCTGTTTTTT. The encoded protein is CASSPREGGTGELFF.

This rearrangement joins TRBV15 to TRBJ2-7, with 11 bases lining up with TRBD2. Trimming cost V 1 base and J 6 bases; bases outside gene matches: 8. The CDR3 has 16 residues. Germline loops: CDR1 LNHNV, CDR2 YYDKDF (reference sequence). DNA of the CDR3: TGTGCCACCAGCAGAGGTAGCGGGAGGGGGGGTTTCGAGCAGTACTTC. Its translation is CATSRGSGRGGFEQYF.

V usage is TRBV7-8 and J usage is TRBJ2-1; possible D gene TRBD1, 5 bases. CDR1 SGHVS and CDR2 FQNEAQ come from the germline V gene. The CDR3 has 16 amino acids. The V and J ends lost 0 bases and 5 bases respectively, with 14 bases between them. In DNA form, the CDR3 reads TGTGCCAGCAGCTTAGCTTTCATAGGGGCGAACAATGAGCAGTTCTTC. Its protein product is CASSLAFIGANNEQFF.

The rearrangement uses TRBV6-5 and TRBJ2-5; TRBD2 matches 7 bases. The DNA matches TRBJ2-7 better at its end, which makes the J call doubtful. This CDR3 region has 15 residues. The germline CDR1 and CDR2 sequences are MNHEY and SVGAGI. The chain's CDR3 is CASGRGYTEGNEQYF. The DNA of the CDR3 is TGTGCCAGCGGGAGGGGCTATACAGAAGGCAACGAGCAGTACTTC.

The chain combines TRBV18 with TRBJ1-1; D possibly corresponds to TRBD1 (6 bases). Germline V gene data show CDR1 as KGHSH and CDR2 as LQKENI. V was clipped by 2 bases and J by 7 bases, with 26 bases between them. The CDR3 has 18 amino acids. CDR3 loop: CASSPYRGGGPSPNEAFF. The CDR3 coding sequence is TGTGCCAGCTCACCATATAGGGGGGGCGGACCCAGTCCTAATGAAGCTTTCTTT.

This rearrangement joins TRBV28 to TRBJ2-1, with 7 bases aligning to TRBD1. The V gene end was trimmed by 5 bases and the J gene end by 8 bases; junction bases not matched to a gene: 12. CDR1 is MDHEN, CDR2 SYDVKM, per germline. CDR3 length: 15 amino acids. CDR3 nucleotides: TGTGCCAGCAGTGCCCGGTTGGCAGGGGGTGATGAGCAGTTCTTC. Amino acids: CASSARLAGGDEQFF. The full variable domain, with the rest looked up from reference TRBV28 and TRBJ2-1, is DVKVTQSSRYLVKRTGEKVFLECVQDMDHENMFWYRQDPGLGLRLIYFSYDVKMKEKGDIPEGYSVSREKKERFSLILESASTNQTSMYLCASSARLAGGDEQFFGPGTRLTVL.